One T cell receptor beta chain is described in this entry. The antigen is not known. Positively selected for CCR7, the CD45RO-negative cells used as naive CD8 cells excluded terminally differentiated effector memory CD45RA+ cells. All donors qualified as healthy HIV-negative adults and had experienced no recent acute infections or vaccinations. This sample stems from a study of shared clonotypes between healthy human individuals. Data came from immunoSEQ multiplex PCR; TCRdb stores just in-frame clones and leaves some out. The sample includes about 1,900,000 clones, approximately 95% seen only once; the top ten take roughly 1%. General study findings and limits: Larger richness was generally estimated for naive than memory subsets.

The germline V gene encodes CDR1 GTSNPN and CDR2 SVGIG (reference sequence). This CDR3 is built from 14 residues. The receptor was isolated from a man aged 18 to 35 in good health. The chain joins TRBV30 to TRBJ2-3; D may match TRBD1 or TRBD2 (6 bases each). The sample was naive CD8+ T cells sorted from blood. The DNA of the CDR3 is TGTGGCCTGCTGGCGTCGGGGGCCACAGATACGCAGTATTTT. Amino acids: CGLLASGATDTQYF.